These 7 T cell receptor beta chains share one sample of origin, sequenced in a study of T-cell memory formation after mild COVID-19. TCRdb ran MiXCR on the 5' RACE reads and lists one entry per CDR3 protein. The profile shows fewer than 250,000 distinct CDR3 sequences, 8% to 11% of them singletons. The sample was PBMCs or a T cell subset sorted from them (not recorded which). The receptors stem from a man aged 18 to 29 who had mild COVID-19 (a few samples of this study predate the infection). Cell type and time point are not known.

This clonotype was recorded a few times. The chain links TRBV29-1 to TRBJ2-7, with a weak D call TRBD1 (5 bases). The CDR3 contains 13 residues. Germline-derived CDR1 and CDR2 are SQVTM and ANQGSEA. V lost 7 bases to trimming and J lost 3 bases, with 16 bases between them. The CDR3 spells CSALPTANYEQYF. The DNA of the CDR3 is TGCAGCGCACTCCCGACAGCAAACTACGAGCAGTACTTC.

This clonotype was observed a handful of times. The rearrangement links TRBV7-9 to TRBJ1-2; D remains unclear. Trimming shortened V by 5 bases and J by 7 bases, and 11 bases separated the two germline ends. The CDR3 is 12 residues long. The V gene's germline CDR1 is SEHNR and CDR2 FQNEAQ (reference sequence). The CDR3, as DNA: TGTGCCAGCAGCAATAGGGCCACTGGCTACACCTTC. It encodes CASSNRATGYTF.

The sample holds a few counts of this clonotype. The chain is built from TRBV7-2 and TRBJ1-1; weak D call: TRBD1 (5 bases). CDR1 and CDR2 from the germline V gene are SGHTA and FQGNSA. This CDR3 has 13 residues. V dropped 0 bases and J dropped 11 bases, with 13 bases sitting between them. This CDR3 reads CASSLAGRGRAFF. CDR3 coding DNA: TGTGCCAGCAGCTTAGCGGGGAGGGGAAGGGCTTTCTTT.

This clonotype occurred once. The limits of the CDR3 on the DNA are not certain, so only TCRdb's listed CDR3 is given. The chain uses TRBV12-3 or TRBV12-4 and TRBJ2-2; the table names TRBD2, a call not compared with the DNA. The CDR3 length equals 15 residues, ends included. The CDR3 spells CASSSGPLAGELFFF.

The gene calls are TRBV7-2 and TRBJ1-6; tentatively, D is TRBD1 (6 bases). Germline V gene data show CDR1 as SGHTA and CDR2 as FQGNSA. The CDR3 totals 13 residues. V gave up 5 bases and J gave up 10 bases, with 12 bases separating them. CDR3 in DNA: TGTGCCAGCAGCCAACCCACAGGGTCACCCCTCCACTTT. Its protein is CASSQPTGSPLHF. The full variable domain, completed using reference TRBV7-2 and TRBJ1-6, is GAGVSQSPSNKVTEKGKDVELRCDPISGHTALYWYRQSLGQGLEFLIYFQGNSAPDKSGLPSDRFSAERTGGSVSTLTIQRTQQEDSAVYLCASSQPTGSPLHFGNGTRLTVT.

There are a few counts of this clonotype. The V gene is TRBV24-1, the J gene TRBJ2-1, with TRBD2 as a possible D gene (6 bases). The CDR3 extends over 13 amino acids. Germline V gene sequence: CDR1 KGHDR, CDR2 SFDVKD. Trimming shortened V by 1 base and J by 8 bases, and 8 bases separated the two germline ends. In DNA, the CDR3 is TGTGCCACCAGTGATTTTTCGGGGGATGAGCAGTTCTTC. This sequence encodes CATSDFSGDEQFF.

There are many counts of this clonotype. The chain carries TRBV7-2 and TRBJ2-1; 10 nucleotides agree with TRBD2. CDR3 length equals 16 residues. The trim removed 6 bases at V and 0 bases at J, leaving 5 bases unmatched. Germline V CDR1 and CDR2: SGHTA, FQGNSA. The CDR3 coding sequence is TGTGCCAGCAGGCGAGCGGGGGGGAGCTCCTACAATGAGCAGTTCTTC. Its protein is CASRRAGGSSYNEQFF.